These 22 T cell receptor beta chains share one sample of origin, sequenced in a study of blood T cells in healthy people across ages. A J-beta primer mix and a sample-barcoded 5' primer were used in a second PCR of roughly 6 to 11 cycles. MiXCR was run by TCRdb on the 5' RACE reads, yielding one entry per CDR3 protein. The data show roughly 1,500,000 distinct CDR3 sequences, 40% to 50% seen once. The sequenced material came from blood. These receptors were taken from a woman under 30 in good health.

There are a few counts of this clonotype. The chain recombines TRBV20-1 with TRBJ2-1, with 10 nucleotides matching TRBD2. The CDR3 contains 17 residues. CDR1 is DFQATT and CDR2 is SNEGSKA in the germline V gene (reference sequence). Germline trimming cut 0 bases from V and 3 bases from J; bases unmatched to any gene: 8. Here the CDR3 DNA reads TGCAGTGCTAGAGATTGGAGGACTAGCGGATACTACAATGAGCAGTTCTTC. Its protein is CSARDWRTSGYYNEQFF.

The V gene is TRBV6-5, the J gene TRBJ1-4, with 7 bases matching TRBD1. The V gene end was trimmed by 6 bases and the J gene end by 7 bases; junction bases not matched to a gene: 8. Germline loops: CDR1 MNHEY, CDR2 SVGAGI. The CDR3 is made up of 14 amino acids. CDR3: CASRRDRDFEKLFF. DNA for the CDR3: TGTGCCAGCAGGCGCGACAGGGATTTTGAAAAACTGTTTTTT.

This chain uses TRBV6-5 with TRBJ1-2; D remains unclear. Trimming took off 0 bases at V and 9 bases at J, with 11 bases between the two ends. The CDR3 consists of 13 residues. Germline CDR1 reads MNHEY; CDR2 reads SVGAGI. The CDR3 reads CASSYSKPIRYTF. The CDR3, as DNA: TGTGCCAGCAGTTACTCGAAGCCGATCCGCTACACCTTC.

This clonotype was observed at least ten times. The CDR3 protein is CSVGRDEQYF. The CDR3 region has the DNA TGCAGCGTTGGGAGGGATGAGCAGTACTTC. V is TRBV29-1 and J is TRBJ2-7; perhaps TRBD2 as D (6 bases). The CDR3 spans 10 residues. The germline CDR1 and CDR2 sequences are SQVTM and ANQGSEA. Between the trimmed V and J ends, which lost 4 bases and 7 bases, there was a span of 8 bases.

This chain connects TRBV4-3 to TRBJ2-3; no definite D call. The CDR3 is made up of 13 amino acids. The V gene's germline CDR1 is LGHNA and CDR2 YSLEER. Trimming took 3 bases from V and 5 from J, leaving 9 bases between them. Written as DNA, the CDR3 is TGCGCCAGCAGCCATTCAAAACGAGATACGCAGTATTTT. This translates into CASSHSKRDTQYF.

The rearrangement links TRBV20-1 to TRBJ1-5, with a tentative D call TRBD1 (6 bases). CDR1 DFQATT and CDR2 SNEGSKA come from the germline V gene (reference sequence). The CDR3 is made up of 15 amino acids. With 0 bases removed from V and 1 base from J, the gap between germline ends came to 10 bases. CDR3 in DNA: TGCAGTGCTAGAGACACAGGGTTAAGCAATCAGCCCCAGCATTTT. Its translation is CSARDTGLSNQPQHF.

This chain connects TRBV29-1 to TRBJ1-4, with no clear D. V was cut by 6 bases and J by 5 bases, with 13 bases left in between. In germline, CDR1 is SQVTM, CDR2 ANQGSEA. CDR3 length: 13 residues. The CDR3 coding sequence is TGCAGCGTGGGGTCCAACTTAAATGAAAAACTGTTTTTT. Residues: CSVGSNLNEKLFF.

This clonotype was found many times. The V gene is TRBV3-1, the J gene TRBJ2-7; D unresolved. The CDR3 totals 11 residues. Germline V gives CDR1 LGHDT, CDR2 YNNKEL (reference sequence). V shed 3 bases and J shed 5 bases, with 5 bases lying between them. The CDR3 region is CASSHSNEQYF. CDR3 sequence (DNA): TGTGCCAGCAGCCACTCTAACGAGCAGTACTTC.

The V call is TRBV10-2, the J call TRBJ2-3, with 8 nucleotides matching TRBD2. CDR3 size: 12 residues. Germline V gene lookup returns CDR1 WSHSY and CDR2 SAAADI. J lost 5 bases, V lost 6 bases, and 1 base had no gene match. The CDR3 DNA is TGCGCCAGCAGCGGGAGGGTAGATACGCAGTATTTT. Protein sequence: CASSGRVDTQYF.

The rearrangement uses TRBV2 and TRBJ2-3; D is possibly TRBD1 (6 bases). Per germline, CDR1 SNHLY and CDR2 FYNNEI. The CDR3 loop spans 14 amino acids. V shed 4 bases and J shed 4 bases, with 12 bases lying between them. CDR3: CASSGLTGSDTQYF. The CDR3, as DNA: TGTGCCAGCAGTGGGCTCACAGGGTCAGATACGCAGTATTTT.

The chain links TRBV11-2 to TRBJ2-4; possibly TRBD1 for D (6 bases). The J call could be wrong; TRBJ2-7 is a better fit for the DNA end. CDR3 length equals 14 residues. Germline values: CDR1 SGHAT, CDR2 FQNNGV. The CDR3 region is CASSSGAPLYEQYF. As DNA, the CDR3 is TGTGCCAGCAGCTCAGGGGCACCTTTGTACGAGCAGTACTTC.

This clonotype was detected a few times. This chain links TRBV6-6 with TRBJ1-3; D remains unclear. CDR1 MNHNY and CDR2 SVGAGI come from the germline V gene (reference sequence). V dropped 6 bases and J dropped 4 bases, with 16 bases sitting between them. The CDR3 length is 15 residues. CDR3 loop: CASSLREAAGNTIYF. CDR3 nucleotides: TGTGCCAGCAGCTTGAGGGAGGCGGCCGGAAACACCATATATTTT.

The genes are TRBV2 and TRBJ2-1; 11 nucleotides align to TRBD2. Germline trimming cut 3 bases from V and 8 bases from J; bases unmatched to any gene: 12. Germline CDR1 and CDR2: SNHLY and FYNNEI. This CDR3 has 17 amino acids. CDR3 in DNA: TGTGCCAGCAGTGATTCCCACACTAGCGGGAGTATTGATGAGCAGTTCTTC. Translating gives CASSDSHTSGSIDEQFF.

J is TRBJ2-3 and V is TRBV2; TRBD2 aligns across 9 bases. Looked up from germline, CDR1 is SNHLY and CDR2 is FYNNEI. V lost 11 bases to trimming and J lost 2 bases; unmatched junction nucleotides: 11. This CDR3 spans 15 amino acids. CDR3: CAPAASGDNTDTQYF. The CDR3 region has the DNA TGTGCCCCGGCGGCTAGCGGGGACAACACAGATACGCAGTATTTT. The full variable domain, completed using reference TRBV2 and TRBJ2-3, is EPEVTQTPSHQVTQMGQEVILRCVPISNHLYFYWYRQILGQKVEFLVSFYNNEISEKSEIFDDQFSVERPDGSNFTLKIRSTKLEDSAMYFCAPAASGDNTDTQYFGPGTRLTVL.

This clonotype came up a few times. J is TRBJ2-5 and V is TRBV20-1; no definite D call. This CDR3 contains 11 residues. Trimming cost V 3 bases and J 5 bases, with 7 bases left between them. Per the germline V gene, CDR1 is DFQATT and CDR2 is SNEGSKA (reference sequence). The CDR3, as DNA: TGCAGTGCTAGTGTGAGGGAGACCCAGTACTTC. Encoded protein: CSASVRETQYF.

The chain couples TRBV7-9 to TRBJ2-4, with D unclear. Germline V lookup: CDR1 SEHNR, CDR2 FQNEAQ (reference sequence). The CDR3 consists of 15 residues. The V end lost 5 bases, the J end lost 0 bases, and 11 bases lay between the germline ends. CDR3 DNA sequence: TGTGCCAGCAGCCGGCAGACCCTAGCCAAAAACATTCAGTACTTC. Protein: CASSRQTLAKNIQYF.

CDR3 in amino acids: CSAAGPGAAQYF. The DNA of the CDR3 is TGCAGTGCTGCCGGACCCGGCGCGGCCCAGTACTTC. The chain is built from TRBV20-1 and TRBJ2-5; D uncertain. CDR3 length equals 12 residues. Germline-derived CDR1 and CDR2 are DFQATT and SNEGSKA (reference sequence). The V end lost 5 bases, the J end lost 9 bases, and 16 bases lay between the germline ends.

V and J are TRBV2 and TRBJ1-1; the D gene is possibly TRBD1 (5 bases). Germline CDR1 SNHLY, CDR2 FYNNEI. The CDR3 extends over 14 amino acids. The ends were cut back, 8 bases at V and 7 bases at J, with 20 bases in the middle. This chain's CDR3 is CASAKTETPNEAFF. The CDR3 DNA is TGTGCCAGCGCTAAGACAGAAACTCCAAATGAAGCTTTCTTT.

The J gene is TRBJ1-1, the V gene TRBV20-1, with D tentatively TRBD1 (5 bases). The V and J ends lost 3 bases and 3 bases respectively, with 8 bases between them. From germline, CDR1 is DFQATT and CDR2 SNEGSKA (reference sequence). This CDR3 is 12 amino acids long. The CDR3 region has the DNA TGCAGTGCTAGGGGGGGGGACACTGAAGCTTTCTTT. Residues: CSARGGDTEAFF.

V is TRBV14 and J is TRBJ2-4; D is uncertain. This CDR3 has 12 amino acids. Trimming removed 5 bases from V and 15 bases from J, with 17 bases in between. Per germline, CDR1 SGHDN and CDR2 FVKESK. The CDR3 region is CASSATTLRPYF. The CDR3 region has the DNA TGTGCCAGCAGCGCTACCACGCTCCGTCCGTACTTC.

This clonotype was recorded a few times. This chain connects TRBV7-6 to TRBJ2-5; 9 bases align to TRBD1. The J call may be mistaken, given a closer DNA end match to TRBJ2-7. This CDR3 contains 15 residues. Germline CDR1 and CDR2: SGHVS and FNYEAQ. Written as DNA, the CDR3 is TGTGCCAGCAGCTTAGCGGCGACAGGGGGTATCGAGCAGTACTTC. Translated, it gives CASSLAATGGIEQYF.

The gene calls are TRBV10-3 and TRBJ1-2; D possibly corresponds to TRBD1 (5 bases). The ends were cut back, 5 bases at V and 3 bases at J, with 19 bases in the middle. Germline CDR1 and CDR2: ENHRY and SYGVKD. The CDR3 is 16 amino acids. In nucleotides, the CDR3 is TGTGCCATCAGTAGTAGGGACCGCGGGGTGGACTATGGCTACACCTTC. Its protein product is CAISSRDRGVDYGYTF.